Below are 11 T cell receptor beta chains sequenced from a single sample in a study of CD8 T cells in Susac syndrome. Reverse transcription used roughly 0.5 to 1 ug RNA and random hexamers. TCRdb reanalysed the immunoSEQ multiplex PCR reads using MiXCR and keeps one entry per CDR3 protein. The table records about 170,000 distinct CDR3 sequences, approximately 95% of them present only once. The material sequenced was CD4+ T cells from PBMCs. The receptor source for this set is a human donor with Susac syndrome.

The chain recombines TRBV20-1 with TRBJ2-5, with 16 bases that match TRBD2. The length of the CDR3 is 19 residues. Germline V CDR1 and CDR2: DFQATT, SNEGSKA (reference sequence). Unmatched junction bases numbered 14, after V lost 3 bases and J lost 4 bases. In DNA form, the CDR3 reads TGCAGTGCTAGCCACCCGGGACTAGCGGGGGGGCGACGTGGAGAGACCCAGTACTTC. Its translation: CSASHPGLAGGRRGETQYF.

The rearrangement joins TRBV20-1 to TRBJ1-2; D remains unclear. There are 15 residues in the CDR3. V was shortened by 5 bases and J by 6 bases, with 22 bases between the two germline ends. Germline lookup yields CDR1 DFQATT and CDR2 SNEGSKA (reference sequence). CDR3 residues: CSAAAWGSIEDGYTF. CDR3 bases: TGCAGTGCTGCAGCGTGGGGTAGCATAGAGGATGGCTACACCTTC.

The V gene is TRBV7-2, the J gene TRBJ2-3; 9 nucleotides match TRBD2. The junction had 3 bases not matched to a gene; V was cut back by 2 bases and J by 0 bases. The CDR3 runs 16 residues. The V gene's germline CDR1 is SGHTA and CDR2 FQGNSA. This CDR3 reads CASSLTSGYSTDTQYF. CDR3 bases: TGTGCCAGCAGCTTAACTAGCGGGTATAGCACAGATACGCAGTATTTT.

This chain links TRBV12-3 or TRBV12-4 with TRBJ2-7, with 8 bases fitting TRBD1. This CDR3 is 14 amino acids long. J gave up 0 bases and V 6 bases, and 4 bases lay outside the gene matches. The CDR3 nucleotides are TGTGCCAGCAGCCGGGACAGGAGCTCCTACGAGCAGTACTTC. Its protein is CASSRDRSSYEQYF.

This clonotype was recorded once. This chain connects TRBV5-1 to TRBJ2-1; D unclear. The V end lost 0 bases, the J end lost 9 bases, and 16 bases lay between the germline ends. CDR1 is SGHRS, CDR2 YFSETQ, per germline. This CDR3 contains 15 residues. CDR3: CASSLGVLTVSEQFF. In DNA, the CDR3 is TGCGCCAGCAGCTTGGGGGTCCTAACGGTGAGTGAGCAGTTCTTC.

In its sample, this clonotype was seen once. For the CDR3, the DNA is TGCAGCGTTGATAGGGCGGACCGGCAGACTAACTATGGCTACACCTTC. This sequence encodes CSVDRADRQTNYGYTF. The genes are TRBV29-1 and TRBJ1-2; the D is unclear. Germline values: CDR1 SQVTM, CDR2 ANQGSEA. The CDR3 consists of 16 residues. With 3 bases removed from V and 0 bases from J, the gap between germline ends came to 17 bases.

The rearrangement joins TRBV28 to TRBJ2-2; D uncertain. This CDR3 comprises 15 residues. Trimming took off 6 bases at V and 1 base at J, with 12 bases between the two ends. Germline V gene data show CDR1 as MDHEN and CDR2 as SYDVKM. The CDR3 nucleotides are TGTGCCAGCAGCCCGAGTGGGCAGAACACCGGGGAGCTGTTTTTT. Amino acid sequence: CASSPSGQNTGELFF.

This rearrangement joins TRBV6-6 to TRBJ1-3, with 7 bases lining up with TRBD1. V trimming: 7 bases; J trimming: 0 bases; junction bases outside the gene matches: 6. This CDR3 is 15 amino acids long. Germline CDR1 is MNHNY and CDR2 is SVGAGI (reference sequence). CDR3 in DNA: TGTGCCAGCATTGACAGGGCAAGCTCTGGAAACACCATATATTTT. It encodes CASIDRASSGNTIYF.

The chain couples TRBV9 to TRBJ1-1; D is perhaps TRBD1 (5 bases). Germline-derived CDR1 and CDR2 are SGDLS and YYNGEE. The length of the CDR3 is 17 residues. V lost 0 bases and J lost 4, with 19 bases in between. The CDR3 DNA is TGTGCCAGCAGCGTAGGGCAGGGCGCCATAACTGGCACTGAAGCTTTCTTT. Translated: CASSVGQGAITGTEAFF.

The rearrangement joins TRBV27 to TRBJ1-2, with unresolved D. Germline V gives CDR1 MNHEY, CDR2 SMNVEV (reference sequence). Between the trimmed V and J ends, which lost 3 bases and 0 bases, there was a span of 8 bases. CDR3 length: 14 amino acids. The CDR3 DNA is TGTGCCAGCAGTTTGGCGGGATCTAACTATGGCTACACCTTC. Translated: CASSLAGSNYGYTF.

The genes are TRBV15 and TRBJ2-1; D gene unclear. The CDR3 is made up of 11 amino acids. The V end was cut by 5 bases, the J end by 7 bases, with 6 bases between. Germline CDR1 and CDR2: LNHNV and YYDKDF (reference sequence). This chain's CDR3 is CATSLLNEQFF. DNA for the CDR3: TGTGCCACCAGCCTTCTTAATGAGCAGTTCTTC.